This record concerns one T cell receptor beta chain sequence. This CDR3 has 14 residues. Germline V gene lookup returns CDR1 SEHNR and CDR2 FQNEAQ (reference sequence). Trimming pared 3 bases from V and 2 bases from J, leaving 10 bases between. Under the authors' procedure: Estimated nucleated cell counts came from reference gene primer amplification. Method: immunoSEQ multiplex PCR; TCRdb's copy keeps in-frame clones and lacks some. V and J calls and clone size are given by that table; D and trimming were obtained from the DNA. Altogether 5,500 to 6,000 clones are present, 75% to 90% being singletons, with the ten largest covering around 6%. These data come from a study of blood T cell repertoires in COVID-19. Study details: T cells, B-cell-depleted T cells, or PBMCs provided the cDNA or gDNA that served as material.

The receptor was isolated from a man between 60 and 75 years old with acute or convalescent COVID-19. The V gene is TRBV7-9, the J gene TRBJ1-2, with TRBD1 as a possible D gene (5 bases). The material sequenced was peripheral blood. This chain's CDR3 is CASSFPRVNYGYTF. DNA for the CDR3: TGTGCCAGCAGCTTCCCCAGGGTAAACTATGGCTACACCTTC.